This note documents a single T cell receptor beta chain sequence. This clonotype was detected many times. Its cognate antigen has yet to be identified. Qualities for individual bases were not recorded, and no much larger clone is one base off. These data belong to a study of response to subunit inactivated influenza vaccine (dated by TCRdb to 2016 to 2019). Regarding the research as a whole: Deep quantitative profiling of the T cell receptor repertoire was used in the study to follow responses to a trivalent subunit inactivated influenza vaccine. What the research found in general, with its limitations: The authors proposed that each seasonal influenza vaccination may bring in only a limited number of new T cells.

The CDR3 runs 14 residues from the cysteine to the phenylalanine. CDR3 DNA only is kept here, 42 bases in frame from base 1. Trimming removed 3 bases from V and 5 bases from J; the gene matches leave 1 base unexplained. Looking up the germline V gene yields CDR1 SGHRS and CDR2 YFSETQ. The method was RT-PCR. Sequenced using an Illumina HiSeq 2500. The public sequencing data were trimmed at Q25 with fastp and processed into clonotypes with MiXCR by TCRdb, which kept only in-frame beta chains. Every distinct CDR3 protein forms one entry, paired with its most common genes and DNA. The sample profile shows fewer than 600,000 distinct CDR3 sequences; 6% to 9% of them were found once. Around 14% of the sample comes from the top ten.

Sequencing was performed on PBMCs from blood, taken roughly 24 months after vaccination. The chain is made from TRBV5-1 and TRBJ1-4; TRBD1 lines up with 10 middle nucleotides. The sequence derives from a man aged 50-75 years who received an inactivated influenza vaccine. Donor details come from another sample of the same person, matched by shared clones. The bases read TGCGCCAGCAGCTCGGGACAGGGGAATGAAAAACTGTTTTTT. Its protein reads: CASSSGQGNEKLFF.